This T cell receptor beta chain was recovered during a study of shared clonotypes between healthy human individuals. Study-level points and caveats: In contrast to clonotypes shared by all four donors, non-shared clonotypes had lower generation probabilities.

Germline lookup yields CDR1 SGHRS and CDR2 YFSETQ. J was trimmed by 10 bases and V by 6 bases; bases with no gene match: 8. CDR3 length equals 14 residues. This clone was observed once. Its specificity is not known. Produced via immunoSEQ multiplex PCR; TCRdb's table is partial and in-frame only. The sample yields nearly 750,000 clones, 55% to 80% seen once. Source material: memory CD4+ T cells sorted from blood. Subset here: CD45RA-negative fraction. V and J are TRBV5-1 and TRBJ2-1; 12 nucleotides line up with TRBD2. This clonotype originated in a woman aged 30 to 39 in good health. The CDR3 spells CASNRLAGEKEQFF. As DNA, the CDR3 is TGCGCCAGCAACCGACTAGCGGGAGAAAAGGAGCAGTTCTTC.